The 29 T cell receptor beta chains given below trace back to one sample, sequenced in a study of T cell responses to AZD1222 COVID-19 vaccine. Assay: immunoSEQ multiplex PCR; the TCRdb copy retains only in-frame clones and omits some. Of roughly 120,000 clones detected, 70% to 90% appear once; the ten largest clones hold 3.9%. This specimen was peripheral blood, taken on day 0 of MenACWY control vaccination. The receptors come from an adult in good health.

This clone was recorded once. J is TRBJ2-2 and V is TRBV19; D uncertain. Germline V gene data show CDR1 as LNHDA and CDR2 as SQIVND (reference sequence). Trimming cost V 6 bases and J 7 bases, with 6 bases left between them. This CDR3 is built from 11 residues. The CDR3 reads CASRVFGELFF. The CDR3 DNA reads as TGTGCCAGTAGGGTTTTCGGGGAGCTGTTTTTT.

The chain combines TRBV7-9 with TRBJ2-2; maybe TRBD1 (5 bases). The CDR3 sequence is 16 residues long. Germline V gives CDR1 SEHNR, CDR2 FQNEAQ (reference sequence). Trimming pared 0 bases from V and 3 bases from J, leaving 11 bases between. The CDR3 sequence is CASSLAQGHYTGELFF. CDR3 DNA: TGTGCCAGCAGCTTAGCGCAAGGACACTACACCGGGGAGCTGTTTTTT.

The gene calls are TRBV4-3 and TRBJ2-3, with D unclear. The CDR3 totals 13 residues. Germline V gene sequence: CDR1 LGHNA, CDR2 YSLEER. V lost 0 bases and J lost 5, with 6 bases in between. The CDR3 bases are TGCGCCAGCAGCCAAGATCGGCGAGATACGCAGTATTTT. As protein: CASSQDRRDTQYF.

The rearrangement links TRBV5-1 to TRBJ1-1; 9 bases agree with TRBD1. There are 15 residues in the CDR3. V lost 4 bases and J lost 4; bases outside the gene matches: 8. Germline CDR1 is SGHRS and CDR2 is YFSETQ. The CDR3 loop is CASSRTGVPGTEAFF. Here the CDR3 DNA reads TGCGCCAGCAGCCGGACAGGGGTACCCGGCACTGAAGCTTTCTTT.

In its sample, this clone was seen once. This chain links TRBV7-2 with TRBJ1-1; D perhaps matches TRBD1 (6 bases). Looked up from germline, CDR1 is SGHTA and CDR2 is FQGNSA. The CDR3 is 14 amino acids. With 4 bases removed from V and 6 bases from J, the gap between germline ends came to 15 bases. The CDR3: CASSYGRGGPEAFF. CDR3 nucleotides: TGTGCCAGCAGCTACGGCAGGGGAGGGCCTGAAGCTTTCTTT. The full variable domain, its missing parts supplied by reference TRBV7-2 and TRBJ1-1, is GAGVSQSPSNKVTEKGKDVELRCDPISGHTALYWYRQSLGQGLEFLIYFQGNSAPDKSGLPSDRFSAERTGGSVSTLTIQRTQQEDSAVYLCASSYGRGGPEAFFGQGTRLTVV.

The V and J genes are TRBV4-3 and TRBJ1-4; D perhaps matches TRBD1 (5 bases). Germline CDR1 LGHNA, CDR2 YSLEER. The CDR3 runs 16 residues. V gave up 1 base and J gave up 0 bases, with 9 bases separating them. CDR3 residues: CASSQGDGATNEKLFF. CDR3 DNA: TGCGCCAGCAGCCAAGGGGACGGGGCAACTAATGAAAAACTGTTTTTT.

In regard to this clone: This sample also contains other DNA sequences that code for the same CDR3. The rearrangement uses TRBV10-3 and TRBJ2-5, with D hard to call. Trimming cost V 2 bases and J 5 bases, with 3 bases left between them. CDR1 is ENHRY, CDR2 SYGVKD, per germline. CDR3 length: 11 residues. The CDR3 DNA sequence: TGTGCCATCAGTGAGCGTGAGACCCAGTACTTC. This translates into CAISERETQYF.

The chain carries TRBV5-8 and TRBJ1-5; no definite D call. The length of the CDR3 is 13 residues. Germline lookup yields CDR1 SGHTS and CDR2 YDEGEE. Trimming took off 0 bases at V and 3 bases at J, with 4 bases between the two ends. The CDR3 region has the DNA TGTGCCAGCAGCTTGGGGACCAATCAGCCCCAGCATTTT. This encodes CASSLGTNQPQHF.

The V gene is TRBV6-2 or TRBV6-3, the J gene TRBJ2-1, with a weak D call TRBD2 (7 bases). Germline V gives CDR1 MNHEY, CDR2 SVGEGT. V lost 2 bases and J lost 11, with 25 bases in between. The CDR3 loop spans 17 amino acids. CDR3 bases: TGTGCCAGCAGTTACCGGAGGGGGGGCCTCCCTCAAGGGCAGCAGTTCTTC. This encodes CASSYRRGGLPQGQQFF.

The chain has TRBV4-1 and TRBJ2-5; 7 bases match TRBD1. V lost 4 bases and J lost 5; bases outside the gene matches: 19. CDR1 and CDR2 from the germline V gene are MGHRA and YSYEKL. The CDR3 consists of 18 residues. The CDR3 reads CASSPPLPGQEDRETQYF. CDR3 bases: TGCGCCAGCAGCCCTCCTTTACCTGGACAGGAAGACAGGGAGACCCAGTACTTC.

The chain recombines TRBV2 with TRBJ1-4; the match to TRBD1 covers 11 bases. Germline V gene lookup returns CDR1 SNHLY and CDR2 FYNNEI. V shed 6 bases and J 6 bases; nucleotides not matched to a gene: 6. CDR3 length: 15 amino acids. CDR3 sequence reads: CASSGQGARDEKLFF. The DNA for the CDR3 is TGTGCCAGCAGCGGACAGGGGGCGCGGGATGAAAAACTGTTTTTT. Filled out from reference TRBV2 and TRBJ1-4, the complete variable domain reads EPEVTQTPSHQVTQMGQEVILRCVPISNHLYFYWYRQILGQKVEFLVSFYNNEISEKSEIFDDQFSVERPDGSNFTLKIRSTKLEDSAMYFCASSGQGARDEKLFFGSGTQLSVL.

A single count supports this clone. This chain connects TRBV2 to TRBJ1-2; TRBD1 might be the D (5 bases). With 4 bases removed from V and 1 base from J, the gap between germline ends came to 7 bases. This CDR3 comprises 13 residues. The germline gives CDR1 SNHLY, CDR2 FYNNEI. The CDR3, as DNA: TGTGCCAGCAGTGCGAGGGGTAACTATGGCTACACCTTC. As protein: CASSARGNYGYTF.

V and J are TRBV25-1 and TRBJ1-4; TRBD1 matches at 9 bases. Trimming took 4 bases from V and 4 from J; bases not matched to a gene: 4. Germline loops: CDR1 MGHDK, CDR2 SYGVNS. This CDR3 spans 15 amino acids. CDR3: CASSGSTGGNEKLFF. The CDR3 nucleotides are TGTGCCAGCAGTGGATCGACAGGGGGTAATGAAAAACTGTTTTTT.

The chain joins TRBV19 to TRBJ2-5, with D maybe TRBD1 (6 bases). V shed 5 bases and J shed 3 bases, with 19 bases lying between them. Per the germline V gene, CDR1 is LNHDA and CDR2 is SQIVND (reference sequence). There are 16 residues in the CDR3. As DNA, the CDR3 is TGTGCCAGTAGTGCCCTGGGGGCAGGGTGGGAAGAGACCCAGTACTTC. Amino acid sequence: CASSALGAGWEETQYF.

CDR3 sequence: CASSPQTVANTEAFF. The CDR3 bases are TGTGCCAGCAGCCCTCAGACAGTGGCGAACACTGAAGCTTTCTTT. The chain recombines TRBV9 with TRBJ1-1, with D possibly being TRBD1 (5 bases). The CDR3 is 15 residues long. Germline V gene lookup returns CDR1 SGDLS and CDR2 YYNGEE. V gave up 4 bases and J gave up 1 base, with 14 bases separating them.

The CDR3 DNA follows: TGTGCCAGTAGGGTAAAAGGGGATTACTACGAGCAGTACTTC. This encodes CASRVKGDYYEQYF. The chain employs TRBV19 and TRBJ2-7, with D possibly being TRBD1 (5 bases). Per the germline V gene, CDR1 is LNHDA and CDR2 is SQIVND (reference sequence). With 6 bases removed from V and 3 bases from J, the gap between germline ends came to 15 bases. The CDR3 loop spans 14 amino acids.

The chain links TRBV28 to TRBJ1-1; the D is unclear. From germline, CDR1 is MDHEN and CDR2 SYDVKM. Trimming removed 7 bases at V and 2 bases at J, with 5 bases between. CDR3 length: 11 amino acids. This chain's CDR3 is CASIGNTEAFF. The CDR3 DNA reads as TGTGCCAGCATAGGAAACACTGAAGCTTTCTTT.

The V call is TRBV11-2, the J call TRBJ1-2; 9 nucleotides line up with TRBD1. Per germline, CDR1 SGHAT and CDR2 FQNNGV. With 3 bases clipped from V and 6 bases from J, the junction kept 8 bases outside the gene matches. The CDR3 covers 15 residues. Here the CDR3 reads CASSLLTGGADGYTF. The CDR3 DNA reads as TGTGCCAGCAGCTTGTTAACAGGGGGCGCGGATGGCTACACCTTC.

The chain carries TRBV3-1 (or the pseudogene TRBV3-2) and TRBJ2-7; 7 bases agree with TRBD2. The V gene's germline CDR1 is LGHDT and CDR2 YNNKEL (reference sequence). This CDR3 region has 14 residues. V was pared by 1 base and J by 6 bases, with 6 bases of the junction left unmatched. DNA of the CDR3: TGTGCCAGCAGCCAAGGCGCTTGGGAGGGCGAGCAGTACTTC. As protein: CASSQGAWEGEQYF.

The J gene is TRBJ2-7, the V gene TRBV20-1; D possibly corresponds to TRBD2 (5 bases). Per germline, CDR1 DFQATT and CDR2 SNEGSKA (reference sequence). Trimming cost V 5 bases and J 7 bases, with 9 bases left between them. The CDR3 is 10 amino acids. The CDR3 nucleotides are TGCAGTGCTTTCGGGAATGAGCAGTACTTC. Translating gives CSAFGNEQYF.

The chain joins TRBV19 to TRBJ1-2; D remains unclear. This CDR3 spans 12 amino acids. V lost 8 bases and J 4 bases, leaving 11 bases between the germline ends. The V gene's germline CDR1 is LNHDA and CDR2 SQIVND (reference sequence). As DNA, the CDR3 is TGTGCCAGTGGGCCTTCACGCTATGGCTACACCTTC. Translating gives CASGPSRYGYTF.

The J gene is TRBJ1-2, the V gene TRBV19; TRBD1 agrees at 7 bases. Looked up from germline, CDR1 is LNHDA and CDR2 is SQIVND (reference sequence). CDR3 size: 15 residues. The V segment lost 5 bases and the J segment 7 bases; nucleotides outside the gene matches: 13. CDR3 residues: CASSELGQPVFGYTF. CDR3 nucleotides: TGTGCCAGTAGTGAACTGGGACAGCCAGTTTTTGGCTACACCTTC.

As DNA, the CDR3 is TGTGCCAGCAGCGGAACGACTAATGAAAAACTGTTTTTT. Translated: CASSGTTNEKLFF. V and J are TRBV9 and TRBJ1-4; no clear D gene. V lost 3 bases, J lost 2 bases, and 5 bases lay in between. The CDR3 consists of 13 residues. Germline V lookup: CDR1 SGDLS, CDR2 YYNGEE.

This CDR3 reads CASSRGDTATNEKLFF. The CDR3 DNA is TGCGCCAGCAGCCGGGGGGACACGGCAACTAATGAAAAACTGTTTTTT. The chain uses TRBV5-1 and TRBJ1-4; tentative D call: TRBD1 (6 bases). Germline CDR1 SGHRS, CDR2 YFSETQ. The CDR3 loop spans 16 amino acids. Trimming pared 4 bases from V and 0 bases from J, leaving 13 bases between.

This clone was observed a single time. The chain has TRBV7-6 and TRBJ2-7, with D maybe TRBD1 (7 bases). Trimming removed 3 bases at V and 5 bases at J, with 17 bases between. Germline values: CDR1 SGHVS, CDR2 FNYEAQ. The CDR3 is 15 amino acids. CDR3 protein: CASSFGRGTANEQYF. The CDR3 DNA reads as TGTGCCAGCAGCTTCGGGCGCGGGACAGCAAACGAGCAGTACTTC.

The CDR3 nucleotides read TGTGCTAGTGGTAAGACAGGGGGGAATGAGCAGTTCTTC. Its translation is CASGKTGGNEQFF. This rearrangement joins TRBV12-5 to TRBJ2-1; 9 bases align to TRBD1. From germline, CDR1 is LGHNT and CDR2 FRNRAP. The CDR3 length is 13 residues. The trim removed 5 bases at V and 7 bases at J, leaving 3 bases unmatched.

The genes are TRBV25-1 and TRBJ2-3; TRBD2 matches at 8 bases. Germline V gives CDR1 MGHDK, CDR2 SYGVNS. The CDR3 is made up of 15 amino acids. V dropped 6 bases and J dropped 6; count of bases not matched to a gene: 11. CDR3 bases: TGTGCCAGCAGCGGAGCGGGGGCCGGTCGGGATACGCAGTATTTT. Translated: CASSGAGAGRDTQYF.

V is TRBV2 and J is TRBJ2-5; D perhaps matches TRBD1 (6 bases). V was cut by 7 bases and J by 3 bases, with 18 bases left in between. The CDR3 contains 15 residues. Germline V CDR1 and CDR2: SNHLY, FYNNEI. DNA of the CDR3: TGTGCCAGCATAGTCGCAGGGGTTATAGAAGAGACCCAGTACTTC. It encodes CASIVAGVIEETQYF.

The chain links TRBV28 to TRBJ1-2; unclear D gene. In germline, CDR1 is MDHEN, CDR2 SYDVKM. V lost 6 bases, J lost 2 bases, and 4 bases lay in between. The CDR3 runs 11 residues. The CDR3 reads CASRLNYGYTF. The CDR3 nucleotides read TGTGCCAGCAGGTTGAACTATGGCTACACCTTC.